These 10 T cell receptor beta chains originate from one sample sequenced in a study of immune evolution from preneoplasia to lung adenocarcinoma. The protocol was immunoSEQ multiplex PCR, while the TCRdb copy is restricted to in-frame clones and leaves out a portion. This repertoire shows around 6,000 clones, 75% to 80% found once; its top ten account for roughly 3.1%. What was sequenced was FFPE minimally invasive lung adenocarcinoma tissue. These receptors were taken from a person in their sixties or seventies with lung adenocarcinoma.

CDR3 sequence reads: CASSFDGGGQPQHF. The CDR3 DNA sequence: TGTGCCAGCAGCTTTGATGGGGGTGGGCAGCCCCAGCATTTT. The V gene is TRBV11-2, the J gene TRBJ1-5, with D possibly TRBD1 on 5 matching bases. Germline-derived CDR1 and CDR2 are SGHAT and FQNNGV. There are 14 residues in the CDR3. V was pared by 3 bases and J by 7 bases, with 13 bases between.

V and J are TRBV4-3 and TRBJ1-6; D gene ambiguous. V lost 0 bases and J 8 bases, leaving 5 bases between the germline ends. The CDR3 length is 13 residues. The germline CDR1 and CDR2 sequences are LGHNA and YSLEER. CDR3 bases: TGCGCCAGCAGCCAAGAATTAGATTCACCCCTCCACTTT. Translated: CASSQELDSPLHF.

This chain joins TRBV10-3 and TRBJ2-1; the D is unclear. V was cut by 3 bases and J by 0 bases, with 12 bases left in between. CDR1 and CDR2 from the germline V gene are ENHRY and SYGVKD. The CDR3 covers 16 residues. The CDR3, as DNA: TGTGCCATCAGTGACTCCAGTTTGAGCTCCTACAATGAGCAGTTCTTC. Translating it yields CAISDSSLSSYNEQFF.

The chain couples TRBV6-6 to TRBJ2-1, with a weak D call TRBD2 (5 bases). Between the trimmed V and J ends, which lost 6 bases and 5 bases, there was a span of 17 bases. The CDR3 loop spans 15 amino acids. Germline V gene data show CDR1 as MNHNY and CDR2 as SVGAGI (reference sequence). The CDR3 DNA sequence: TGTGCCAGCAGCCTCGGGGTAGCGCAAGACAATGAGCAGTTCTTC. It yields the protein CASSLGVAQDNEQFF.

The table lists this clone with a count of one. At one boundary the junction diverges from the germline segment, which might be a read error. J is TRBJ2-5 and V is TRBV18, with 9 bases aligning to TRBD2. CDR3 length: 16 amino acids. From germline, CDR1 is KGHSH and CDR2 LQKENI. CDR3 protein: CASAPGLAGVQETQYF. In DNA form, the CDR3 reads TGTGCCAGCGCACCTGGTTTAGCGGGGGTCCAAGAGACCCAGTACTTC. Filled out from reference TRBV18 and TRBJ2-5, the complete variable domain reads NAGVMQNPRHLVRRRGQEARLRCSPMKGHSHVYWYRQLPEEGLKFMVYLQKENIIDESGMPKERFSAEFPKEGPSILRIQQVVRGDSAAYFCASAPGLAGVQETQYFGPGTRLLVL.

V is TRBV5-1 and J is TRBJ2-3, with D possibly matching TRBD2 (6 bases). Per the germline V gene, CDR1 is SGHRS and CDR2 is YFSETQ. The V gene lost 4 bases and the J gene lost 6 bases, with 15 bases spanning the gap. CDR3 length: 14 residues. CDR3 region: CASSEGLAGDTQYF. The CDR3 DNA reads as TGCGCCAGCAGCGAGGGACTTGCAGGGGATACGCAGTATTTT.

This clone came up a few times. This chain links TRBV5-1 with TRBJ1-1, with 9 positions matching TRBD1. J lost 3 bases, V lost 4 bases, and 7 bases had no gene match. This CDR3 comprises 15 residues. Germline V gene data show CDR1 as SGHRS and CDR2 as YFSETQ. The CDR3: CASSLGQGLHTEAFF. Here the CDR3 DNA reads TGCGCCAGCAGCCTGGGACAGGGCCTCCACACTGAAGCTTTCTTT. The complete variable domain, with remaining parts taken from reference TRBV5-1 and TRBJ1-1, reads KAGVTQTPRYLIKTRGQQVTLSCSPISGHRSVSWYQQTPGQGLQFLFEYFSETQRNKGNFPGRFSGRQFSNSRSEMNVSTLELGDSALYLCASSLGQGLHTEAFFGQGTRLTVV.

This sequence joins TRBV19 and TRBJ2-6; D unresolved. CDR1 LNHDA and CDR2 SQIVND come from the germline V gene (reference sequence). V was trimmed by 3 bases and J by 0 bases, leaving 6 bases between them. This CDR3 contains 15 residues. The CDR3 sequence is CASSIELSGANVLTF. The CDR3 bases are TGTGCCAGTAGTATCGAGCTCTCTGGGGCCAACGTCCTGACTTTC.

The chain uses TRBV4-2 and TRBJ2-1; TRBD2 is a possible D gene (6 bases). CDR3 length: 17 residues. The germline V gene has CDR1 LGHNA and CDR2 YNFKEQ. Trimming took 0 bases from V and 2 from J, leaving 14 bases between them. The chain's CDR3 is CASSQDYGGPPYNEQFF. CDR3 in DNA: TGTGCCAGCAGCCAAGATTACGGAGGGCCCCCCTACAATGAGCAGTTCTTC.

CDR3 coding DNA: TGTGCCAGCACCTCAGCGGGGGGGGTAGTCAATGAGCAGTTCTTC. It encodes CASTSAGGVVNEQFF. The chain has TRBV2 and TRBJ2-1, with 10 bases identical to TRBD2. Germline V lookup: CDR1 SNHLY, CDR2 FYNNEI. V lost 7 bases to trimming and J lost 6 bases; unmatched junction nucleotides: 9. The CDR3 has 15 amino acids.